This T cell receptor (beta chain) derives from a study of shared clonotypes between healthy human individuals. Study summary: CD4 naive and CD4 memory each took three plates per donor, while CD8 naive took two and CD8 memory one.

A note on this clone: Its antigen is still unknown.

Caucasian adults living in Nashville, Tennessee, provided all samples. As originally analysed: ImmunoSEQ yielded junction-only sequences lacking quality scores, so filtering differed. The method was immunoSEQ multiplex PCR; TCRdb's version includes in-frame clones alone and lacks a portion of them. Clone size and the V and J calls come from that table; the DNA yielded D and trimming. Of 650,000 to 750,000 clones listed, 72% are singletons. Study-level results: Naive subsets generally exceeded memory subsets in estimated richness.

Specimen: memory CD4+ T cells sorted from blood. Subset: CD45RA-negative fraction. This TCR was recovered from a woman aged 25 to 39 in good health.

CDR3 DNA sequence: TGTGCCAGCAGCCAGGGACTAAACACCGGGGAGCTGTTTTTT. Encoded protein: CASSQGLNTGELFF. The chain joins TRBV7-3 to TRBJ2-2, with 7 bases fitting TRBD2. Germline V CDR1 and CDR2: SGHTA, FQGTGA. This CDR3 comprises 14 residues. J lost 2 bases, V lost 5 bases, and 2 bases had no gene match. The variable domain in full, completed from reference TRBV7-3 and TRBJ2-2, reads GAGVSQTPSNKVTEKGKYVELRCDPISGHTALYWYRQSLGQGPEFLIYFQGTGAADDSGLPNDRFFAVRPEGSVSTLKIQRTERGDSAVYLCASSQGLNTGELFFGEGSRLTVL.